These 15 T cell receptor beta chains were sequenced from one sample in a study of T cell responses to AZD1222 COVID-19 vaccine. Profiling relied on immunoSEQ multiplex PCR, and the TCRdb table lists in-frame clones only, not all of them. The profile shows roughly 120,000 clones, just over 85% of them singletons. Source: peripheral blood, taken on day 0 of MenACWY control vaccination. All receptors derive from an adult in good health.

J is TRBJ2-1 and V is TRBV4-1; D gene ambiguous. V was clipped by 8 bases and J by 9 bases, with 20 bases between them. Germline lookup yields CDR1 MGHRA and CDR2 YSYEKL. The CDR3 totals 14 residues. This chain's CDR3 is CASGPKRPPPEQFF. The CDR3 DNA reads TGCGCCAGCGGGCCTAAGCGCCCCCCCCCTGAGCAGTTCTTC.

The chain uses TRBV11-3 and TRBJ2-1, with 9 bases lining up with TRBD1. The CDR3 runs to 14 residues. Germline CDR1 reads SGHNT; CDR2 reads YENEEA. V was pared by 4 bases and J by 12 bases, with 10 bases of the junction left unmatched. The CDR3 spells CASSSDRGRAGQFF. The CDR3 region has the DNA TGTGCCAGCAGCTCGGACAGGGGCAGGGCGGGGCAGTTCTTC.

This rearrangement joins TRBV2 to TRBJ2-7; a weak D match, TRBD2 (7 bases). Trimming pared 6 bases from V and 3 bases from J, leaving 18 bases between. In germline, CDR1 is SNHLY, CDR2 FYNNEI. This CDR3 comprises 15 residues. CDR3 amino acids: CASRKEGGARYEQYF. In nucleotides, the CDR3 is TGTGCCAGCAGGAAGGAGGGGGGGGCACGCTACGAGCAGTACTTC. The whole variable domain, filled in from reference TRBV2 and TRBJ2-7, reads EPEVTQTPSHQVTQMGQEVILRCVPISNHLYFYWYRQILGQKVEFLVSFYNNEISEKSEIFDDQFSVERPDGSNFTLKIRSTKLEDSAMYFCASRKEGGARYEQYFGPGTRLTVT.

The CDR3 here is CASSLGQGRAQPQHF. The CDR3 region has the DNA TGTGCCAGCAGTCTCGGACAGGGGAGGGCTCAGCCCCAGCATTTT. The rearrangement links TRBV28 to TRBJ1-5, with 9 bases that match TRBD1. Per germline, CDR1 MDHEN and CDR2 SYDVKM. The CDR3 spans 15 residues. With 5 bases clipped from V and 6 bases from J, the junction kept 8 bases outside the gene matches.

DNA of the CDR3: TGTGCCAGCAGCGGATCTCGAACTCAGCCCCAGCATTTT. Encoded protein: CASSGSRTQPQHF. The chain uses TRBV27 and TRBJ1-5, with unresolved D. V gave up 6 bases and J gave up 6 bases, with 12 bases separating them. The V gene's germline CDR1 is MNHEY and CDR2 SMNVEV (reference sequence). The CDR3 consists of 13 residues.

V gene TRBV7-9 combines with J gene TRBJ1-1; a weak D match, TRBD1 (6 bases). The V end lost 1 base, the J end lost 1 base, and 10 bases lay between the germline ends. The CDR3 runs to 15 residues. CDR1 and CDR2 from the germline V gene are SEHNR and FQNEAQ (reference sequence). The CDR3 DNA reads as TGTGCCAGCAGCTTAGTTCTGGGGGCGAACACTGAAGCTTTCTTT. Translation gives CASSLVLGANTEAFF. Supplemented by reference TRBV7-9 and TRBJ1-1, the full variable domain reads DTGVSQNPRHKITKRGQNVTFRCDPISEHNRLYWYRQTLGQGPEFLTYFQNEAQLEKSRLLSDRFSAERPKGSFSTLEIQRTEQGDSAMYLCASSLVLGANTEAFFGQGTRLTVV.

V and J are TRBV13 and TRBJ1-2; D not certain. The CDR3 is 13 amino acids. The germline V gene encodes CDR1 PRHDT and CDR2 FYEKMQ (reference sequence). Deletions cut 8 bases from V and 2 bases from J, with 12 bases between. CDR3 DNA: TGTGCCAGCGGGGAGAGGGTGAACTATGGCTACACCTTC. This codes for CASGERVNYGYTF.

The chain carries TRBV2 and TRBJ2-7; 8 bases match TRBD1. Germline V lookup: CDR1 SNHLY, CDR2 FYNNEI. The CDR3 extends over 14 amino acids. J was trimmed by 2 bases and V by 6 bases; bases with no gene match: 6. CDR3 in amino acids: CASSRTGSPYEQYF. CDR3 bases: TGTGCCAGCAGCCGGACAGGGTCCCCCTACGAGCAGTACTTC.

This chain joins TRBV5-1 and TRBJ2-1; the D call may be TRBD1 or TRBD2 (6 bases each). The CDR3 runs 16 residues. V shed 4 bases and J shed 5 bases, with 19 bases lying between them. CDR1 is SGHRS, CDR2 YFSETQ, per germline. CDR3 sequence: CASSGGGHLTNNEQFF. CDR3 in DNA: TGCGCCAGCAGCGGAGGGGGACACCTCACAAACAATGAGCAGTTCTTC.

The chain joins TRBV4-1 to TRBJ2-7; D gene unclear. The V gene's germline CDR1 is MGHRA and CDR2 YSYEKL. Trimming cost V 1 base and J 5 bases, with 15 bases left between them. The CDR3 loop spans 15 amino acids. The DNA of the CDR3 is TGCGCCAGCAGCCAAGGGGTGGGAAGCGCGAACGAGCAGTACTTC. Its translation: CASSQGVGSANEQYF.

This clone was observed once. The chain carries TRBV19 and TRBJ1-2, with unresolved D. With 7 bases removed from V and 8 bases from J, the gap between germline ends came to 20 bases. The CDR3 runs to 14 residues. Germline V CDR1 and CDR2: LNHDA, SQIVND (reference sequence). The CDR3 nucleotides are TGTGCCAGTAATGAGAGATTTTCCGGTGGCGGCTACACCTTC. Its protein is CASNERFSGGGYTF.

This chain uses TRBV11-2 with TRBJ2-5, with D unclear. V dropped 6 bases and J dropped 7 bases, with 12 bases sitting between them. CDR1 is SGHAT and CDR2 is FQNNGV in the germline V gene. CDR3 length equals 12 residues. The CDR3 protein is CASSFDGWTQYF. The DNA for the CDR3 is TGTGCCAGCAGTTTCGACGGGTGGACCCAGTACTTC. The entire variable domain, with the rest obtained from reference TRBV11-2 and TRBJ2-5, is as follows: EAGVAQSPRYKIIEKRQSVAFWCNPISGHATLYWYQQILGQGPKLLIQFQNNGVVDDSQLPKDRFSAERLKGVDSTLKIQPAKLEDSAVYLCASSFDGWTQYFGPGTRLLVL.

The chain links TRBV18 to TRBJ1-5; D not resolved. With 3 bases removed from V and 4 bases from J, the gap between germline ends came to 10 bases. The V gene's germline CDR1 is KGHSH and CDR2 LQKENI. CDR3 length equals 14 residues. The CDR3 loop reads CASSPGAHNQPQHF. The CDR3 DNA reads as TGTGCCAGCTCACCGGGCGCCCATAATCAGCCCCAGCATTTT.

V gene TRBV5-4 combines with J gene TRBJ2-2; 9 bases line up with TRBD2. Per germline, CDR1 SGHNT and CDR2 YYREEE (reference sequence). The CDR3 loop spans 16 amino acids. V lost 1 base to trimming and J lost 6 bases; unmatched junction nucleotides: 7. CDR3: CASSLLTSGLPGELFF. CDR3 DNA: TGTGCCAGCAGCTTGCTGACTAGCGGCCTTCCCGGGGAGCTGTTTTTT.

This chain joins TRBV2 and TRBJ2-5; 9 bases agree with TRBD1. V gave up 6 bases and J gave up 5 bases; unmatched junction bases: 4. CDR3 length equals 13 residues. Looked up from germline, CDR1 is SNHLY and CDR2 is FYNNEI. The CDR3 here is CASRQGAGETQYF. CDR3 coding DNA: TGTGCCAGCAGACAGGGGGCTGGTGAGACCCAGTACTTC.